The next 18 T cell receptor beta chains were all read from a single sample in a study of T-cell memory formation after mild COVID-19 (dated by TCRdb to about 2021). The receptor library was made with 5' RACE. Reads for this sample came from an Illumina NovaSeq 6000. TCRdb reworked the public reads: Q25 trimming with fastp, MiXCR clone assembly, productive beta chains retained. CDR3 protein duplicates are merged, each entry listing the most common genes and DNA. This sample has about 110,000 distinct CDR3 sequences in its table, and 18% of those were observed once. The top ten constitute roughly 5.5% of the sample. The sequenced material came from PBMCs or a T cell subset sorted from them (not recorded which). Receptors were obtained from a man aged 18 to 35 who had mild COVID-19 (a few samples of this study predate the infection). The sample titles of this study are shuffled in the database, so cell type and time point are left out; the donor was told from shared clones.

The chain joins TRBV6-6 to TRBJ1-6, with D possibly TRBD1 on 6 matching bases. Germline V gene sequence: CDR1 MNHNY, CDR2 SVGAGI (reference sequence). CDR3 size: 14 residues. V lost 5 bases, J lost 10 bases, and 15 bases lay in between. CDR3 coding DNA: TGTGCCAGCAGTACAGGGACGGTTGGGTCACCCCTCCACTTT. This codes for CASSTGTVGSPLHF.

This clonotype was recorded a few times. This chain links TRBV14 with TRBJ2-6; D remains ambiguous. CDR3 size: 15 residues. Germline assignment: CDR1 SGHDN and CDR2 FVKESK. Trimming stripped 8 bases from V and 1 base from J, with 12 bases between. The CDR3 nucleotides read TGTGCCAGCCACAGCTACCGATCTGGGGCCAACGTCCTGACTTTC. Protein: CASHSYRSGANVLTF.

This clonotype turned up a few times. CDR3 residues: CSARRPAAWNTIYF. In DNA, the CDR3 is TGCAGTGCTAGAAGACCGGCCGCGTGGAACACCATATATTTT. The chain combines TRBV20-1 with TRBJ1-3; D unresolved. Germline CDR1 is DFQATT and CDR2 is SNEGSKA (reference sequence). CDR3 length: 14 residues. V was pared by 2 bases and J by 7 bases, with 15 bases between.

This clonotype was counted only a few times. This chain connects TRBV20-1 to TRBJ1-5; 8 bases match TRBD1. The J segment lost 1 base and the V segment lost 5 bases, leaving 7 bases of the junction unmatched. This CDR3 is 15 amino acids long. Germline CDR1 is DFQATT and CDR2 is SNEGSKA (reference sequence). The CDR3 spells CSAAGQGRSNQPQHF. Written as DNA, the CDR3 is TGCAGTGCTGCTGGACAGGGTAGGAGCAATCAGCCCCAGCATTTT.

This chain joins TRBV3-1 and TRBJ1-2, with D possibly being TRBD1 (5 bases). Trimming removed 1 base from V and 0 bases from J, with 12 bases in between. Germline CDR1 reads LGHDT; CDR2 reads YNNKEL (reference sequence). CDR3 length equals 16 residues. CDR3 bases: TGTGCCAGCAGCCAAGCCTTTTCGACAGCTAACTATGGCTACACCTTC. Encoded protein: CASSQAFSTANYGYTF.

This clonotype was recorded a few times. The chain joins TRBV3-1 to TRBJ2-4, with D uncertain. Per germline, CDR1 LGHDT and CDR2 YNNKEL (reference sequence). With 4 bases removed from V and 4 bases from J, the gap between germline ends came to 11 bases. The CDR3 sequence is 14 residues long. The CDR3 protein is CASSRSEAKNIQYF. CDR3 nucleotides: TGTGCCAGCAGCCGATCCGAAGCTAAAAACATTCAGTACTTC. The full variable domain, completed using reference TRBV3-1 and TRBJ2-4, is DTAVSQTPKYLVTQMGNDKSIKCEQNLGHDTMYWYKQDSKKFLKIMFSYNNKELIINETVPNRFSPKSPDKAHLNLHINSLELGDSAVYFCASSRSEAKNIQYFGAGTRLSVL.

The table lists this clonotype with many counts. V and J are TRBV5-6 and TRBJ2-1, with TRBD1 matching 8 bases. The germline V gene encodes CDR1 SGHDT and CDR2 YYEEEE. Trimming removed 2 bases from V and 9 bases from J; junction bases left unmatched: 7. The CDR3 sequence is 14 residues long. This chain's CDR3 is CASSFDRGTGEQFF. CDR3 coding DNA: TGTGCCAGCAGCTTCGACAGGGGAACGGGTGAGCAGTTCTTC.

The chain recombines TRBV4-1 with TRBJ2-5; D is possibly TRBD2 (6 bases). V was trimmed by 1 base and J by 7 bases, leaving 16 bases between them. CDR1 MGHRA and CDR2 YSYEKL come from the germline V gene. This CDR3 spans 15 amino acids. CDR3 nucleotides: TGCGCCAGCAGCCAAGGGGGGGAGCGATTTACGACCCAGTACTTC. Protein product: CASSQGGERFTTQYF.

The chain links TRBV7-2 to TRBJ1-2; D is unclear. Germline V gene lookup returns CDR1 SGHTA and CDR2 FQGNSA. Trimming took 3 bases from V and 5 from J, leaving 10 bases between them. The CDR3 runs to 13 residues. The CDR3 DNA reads TGTGCCAGCAGCTTTACCGCGGGATATGGCTACACCTTC. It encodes CASSFTAGYGYTF.

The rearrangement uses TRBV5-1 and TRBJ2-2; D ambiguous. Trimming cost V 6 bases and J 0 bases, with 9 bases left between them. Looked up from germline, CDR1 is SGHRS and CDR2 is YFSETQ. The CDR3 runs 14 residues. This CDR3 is CASKVAANTGELFF. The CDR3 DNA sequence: TGCGCCAGCAAAGTGGCGGCGAACACCGGGGAGCTGTTTTTT. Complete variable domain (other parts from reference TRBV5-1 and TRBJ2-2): KAGVTQTPRYLIKTRGQQVTLSCSPISGHRSVSWYQQTPGQGLQFLFEYFSETQRNKGNFPGRFSGRQFSNSRSEMNVSTLELGDSALYLCASKVAANTGELFFGEGSRLTVL.

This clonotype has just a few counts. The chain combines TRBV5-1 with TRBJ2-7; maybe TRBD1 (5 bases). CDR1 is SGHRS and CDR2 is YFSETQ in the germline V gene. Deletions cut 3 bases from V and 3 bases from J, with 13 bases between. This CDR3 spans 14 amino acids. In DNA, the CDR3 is TGCGCCAGCAGCTCTCTGATAGGACACTACGAGCAGTACTTC. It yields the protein CASSSLIGHYEQYF.

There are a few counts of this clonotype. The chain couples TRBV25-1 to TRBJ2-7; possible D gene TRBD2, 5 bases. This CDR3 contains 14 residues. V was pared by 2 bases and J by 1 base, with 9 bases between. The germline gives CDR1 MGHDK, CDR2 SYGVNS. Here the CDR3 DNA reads TGTGCCAGCAGTGAAGGAGGACCTTCCTACGAGCAGTACTTC. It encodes CASSEGGPSYEQYF.

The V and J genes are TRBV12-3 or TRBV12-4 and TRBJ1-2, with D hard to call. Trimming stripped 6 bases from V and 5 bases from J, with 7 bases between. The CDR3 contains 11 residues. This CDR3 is CASSRRYGYTF. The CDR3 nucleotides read TGTGCCAGCAGCCGTAGATATGGCTACACCTTC.

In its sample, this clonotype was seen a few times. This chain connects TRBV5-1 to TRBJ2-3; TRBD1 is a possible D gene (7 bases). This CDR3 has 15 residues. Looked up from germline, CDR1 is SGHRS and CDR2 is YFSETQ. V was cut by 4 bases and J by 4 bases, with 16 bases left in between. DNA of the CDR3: TGCGCCAGCAGCGTCTCAGGGGGGATTGCAGATACGCAGTATTTT. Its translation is CASSVSGGIADTQYF. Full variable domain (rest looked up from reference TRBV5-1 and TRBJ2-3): KAGVTQTPRYLIKTRGQQVTLSCSPISGHRSVSWYQQTPGQGLQFLFEYFSETQRNKGNFPGRFSGRQFSNSRSEMNVSTLELGDSALYLCASSVSGGIADTQYFGPGTRLTVL.

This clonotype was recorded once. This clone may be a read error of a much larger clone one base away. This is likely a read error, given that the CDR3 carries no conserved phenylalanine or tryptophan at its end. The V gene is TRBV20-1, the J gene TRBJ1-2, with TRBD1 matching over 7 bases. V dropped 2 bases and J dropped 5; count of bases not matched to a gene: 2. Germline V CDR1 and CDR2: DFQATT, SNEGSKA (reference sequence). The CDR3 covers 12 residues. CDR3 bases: TGCAGTGCTAGAAACAGGGGATATGGCTACACCTTA. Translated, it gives CSARNRGYGYTL.

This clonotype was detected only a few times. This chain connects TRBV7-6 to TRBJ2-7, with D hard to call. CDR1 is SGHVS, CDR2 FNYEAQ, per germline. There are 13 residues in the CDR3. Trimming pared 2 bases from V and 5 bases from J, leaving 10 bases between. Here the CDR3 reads CASSLSHANEQYF. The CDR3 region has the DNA TGTGCCAGCAGCTTAAGCCATGCCAACGAGCAGTACTTC.

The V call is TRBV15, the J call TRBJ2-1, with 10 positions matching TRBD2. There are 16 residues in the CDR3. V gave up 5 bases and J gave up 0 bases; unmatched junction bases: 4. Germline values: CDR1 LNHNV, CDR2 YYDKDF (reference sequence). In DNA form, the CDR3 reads TGTGCCACCAGCCCACTAGCGGGAAGCTCCTACAATGAGCAGTTCTTC. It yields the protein CATSPLAGSSYNEQFF. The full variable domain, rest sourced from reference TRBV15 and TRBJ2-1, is DAMVIQNPRYQVTQFGKPVTLSCSQTLNHNVMYWYQQKSSQAPKLLFHYYDKDFNNEADTPDNFQSRRPNTSFCFLDIRSPGLGDTAMYLCATSPLAGSSYNEQFFGPGTRLTVL.

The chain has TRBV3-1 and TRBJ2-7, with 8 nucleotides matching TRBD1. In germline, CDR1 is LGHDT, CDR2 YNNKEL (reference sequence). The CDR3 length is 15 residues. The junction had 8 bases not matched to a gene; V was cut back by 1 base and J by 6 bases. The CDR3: CASSQAQGALIEQYV. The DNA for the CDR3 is TGTGCCAGCAGCCAAGCGCAGGGGGCGTTAATCGAGCAGTACGTC.